Sequencing of this T cell receptor (beta chain) was carried out in a study of blood T cell repertoires in COVID-19. Study context: Both acute and convalescent COVID-19 samples were obtained from the United States, Italy and Spain. Nucleic acid was either cDNA or gDNA, and it came from T cells, B-cell-depleted T cells, or PBMCs.

In the original analysis: How many nucleated cells were present was estimated from reference gene primer amplification. TCRdb's copy holds only in-frame clones and misses some; the assay was immunoSEQ multiplex PCR. V and J calls and clone size are those listed in that table; D and trimming were worked out from the DNA. The data hold about 240,000 clones, with roughly 80% observed a single time. The V gene's germline CDR1 is LNHDA and CDR2 SQIVND (reference sequence). Trimming shortened V by 2 bases and J by 12 bases, and 13 bases separated the two germline ends. The CDR3 has 13 amino acids. This TCR was sampled from a woman aged 60 to 75 with active or convalescent COVID-19. Sequenced sample: peripheral blood. The rearrangement joins TRBV19 to TRBJ1-4; D is perhaps TRBD1 (5 bases). CDR3 sequence (DNA): TGTGCCAGTAGTATACCGCTGGGGCGAGAACTGTTTTTT. Translating gives CASSIPLGRELFF.